This record looks at one T cell receptor beta chain sequence and its context. The sample originates from a study of blood T cell repertoires in COVID-19. The CDR3 contains 13 residues. V lost 6 bases and J lost 7, with 15 bases in between. Germline V gives CDR1 LNHDA, CDR2 SQIVND (reference sequence). Sequenced by immunoSEQ multiplex PCR; TCRdb stores in-frame clones only, minus some. The data show approximately 230,000 clones, with just over 85% seen just once and 1.5% to 2% held by the top ten. The sequence derives from a man aged 35 to 55 who had recovered from COVID-19. This chain joins TRBV19 and TRBJ1-1; D is unclear. The sequencing input was PBMCs or T cells enriched from blood (not recorded which). The chain's CDR3 is CASRDTGKVEAFF. The CDR3 DNA follows: TGTGCCAGTAGAGACACGGGGAAAGTTGAAGCTTTCTTT. Full variable domain (missing parts from reference TRBV19 and TRBJ1-1): DGGITQSPKYLFRKEGQNVTLSCEQNLNHDAMYWYRQDPGQGLRLIYYSQIVNDFQKGDIAEGYSVSREKKESFPLTVTSAQKNPTAFYLCASRDTGKVEAFFGQGTRLTVV.